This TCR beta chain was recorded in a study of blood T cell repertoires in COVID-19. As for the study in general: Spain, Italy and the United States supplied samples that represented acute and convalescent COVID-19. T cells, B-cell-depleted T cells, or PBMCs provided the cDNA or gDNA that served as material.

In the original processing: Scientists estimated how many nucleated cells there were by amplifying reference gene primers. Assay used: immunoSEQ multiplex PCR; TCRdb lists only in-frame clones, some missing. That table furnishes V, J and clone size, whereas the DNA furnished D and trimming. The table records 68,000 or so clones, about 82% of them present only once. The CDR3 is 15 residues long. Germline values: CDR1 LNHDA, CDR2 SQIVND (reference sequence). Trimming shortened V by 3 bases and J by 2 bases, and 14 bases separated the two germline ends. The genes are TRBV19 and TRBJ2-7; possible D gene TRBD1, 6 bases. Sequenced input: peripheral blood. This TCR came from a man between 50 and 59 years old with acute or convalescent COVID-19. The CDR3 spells CASSIWTENAYEQYF. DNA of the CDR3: TGTGCCAGTAGTATTTGGACAGAGAACGCCTACGAGCAGTACTTC.